The 8 T cell receptor beta chains listed next were all sequenced from one sample in a study of blood T cell repertoires in COVID-19. Assay used: immunoSEQ multiplex PCR; TCRdb lists only in-frame clones, some missing. The sample has just under 65,000 clones, around 76% seen once. Sequenced: peripheral blood. All receptors come from a human donor in a cohort sampled during active COVID-19.

This chain connects TRBV29-1 to TRBJ2-2; weak D call: TRBD2 (5 bases). V was pared by 5 bases and J by 5 bases, with 12 bases between. CDR1 SQVTM and CDR2 ANQGSEA come from the germline V gene. The CDR3 consists of 13 residues. The CDR3 bases are TGCAGCGTTACAAAAACTAGAACCGGGGAGCTGTTTTTT. Encoded protein: CSVTKTRTGELFF.

CDR3 bases: TGTGCCAGCAGTTACTCGGTAGCGGGGGGGGTATGGGACATTCAGTACTTC. It translates to CASSYSVAGGVWDIQYF. The chain combines TRBV6-2 or TRBV6-3 with TRBJ2-4; the match to TRBD2 covers 11 bases. V shed 0 bases and J 8 bases; nucleotides not matched to a gene: 9. Germline CDR1 MNHEY, CDR2 SVGEGT. This CDR3 is built from 17 residues.

This chain links TRBV5-1 with TRBJ2-5, with no clear D. The ends were cut back, 0 bases at V and 1 base at J, with 10 bases in the middle. In germline, CDR1 is SGHRS, CDR2 YFSETQ. The CDR3 runs to 15 residues. The DNA for the CDR3 is TGCGCCAGCAGCTTGGCATCCAGGCGCCAAGAGACCCAGTACTTC. Translated, it gives CASSLASRRQETQYF.

The chain is built from TRBV9 and TRBJ2-7, with D possibly TRBD2 on 7 matching bases. V was shortened by 3 bases and J by 4 bases, with 11 bases between the two germline ends. CDR1 is SGDLS, CDR2 YYNGEE, per germline. The CDR3 covers 13 residues. The CDR3 nucleotides are TGTGCCAGCAGCGCTAGGGGGGGATACGAGCAGTACTTC. Its protein product is CASSARGGYEQYF.

For the CDR3, the DNA is TGTGCCAGTAGTATAGTTGGAGGGCCTCAGCCCCAGCATTTT. Translated: CASSIVGGPQPQHF. The V and J genes are TRBV19 and TRBJ1-5; D is unresolved. The germline CDR1 and CDR2 sequences are LNHDA and SQIVND (reference sequence). The CDR3 loop spans 14 amino acids. V was cut by 1 base and J by 6 bases, with 10 bases left in between.

The chain employs TRBV20-1 and TRBJ2-7; 7 bases are shared with TRBD1. The length of the CDR3 is 15 residues. Trimming removed 3 bases from V and 6 bases from J; junction bases left unmatched: 14. Germline assignment: CDR1 DFQATT and CDR2 SNEGSKA (reference sequence). The CDR3 sequence: CSASRLQGIGGEQYF. The CDR3 coding sequence is TGCAGTGCTAGTAGGTTACAGGGGATCGGCGGCGAGCAGTACTTC.

The chain has TRBV9 and TRBJ2-5; no firm D call. Germline V gene data show CDR1 as SGDLS and CDR2 as YYNGEE. The CDR3 is 14 amino acids. V lost 0 bases, J lost 5 bases, and 11 bases lay in between. The CDR3 coding sequence is TGTGCCAGCAGCGTAGCTGCAGAAGCGGAGACCCAGTACTTC. Translation: CASSVAAEAETQYF. The full variable domain, rest sourced from reference TRBV9 and TRBJ2-5, is DSGVTQTPKHLITATGQRVTLRCSPRSGDLSVYWYQQSLDQGLQFLIQYYNGEERAKGNILERFSAQQFPDLHSELNLSSLELGDSALYFCASSVAAEAETQYFGPGTRLLVL.

This rearrangement joins TRBV4-3 to TRBJ1-5; possible D gene TRBD1, 6 bases. V was shortened by 0 bases and J by 7 bases, with 13 bases between the two germline ends. CDR3 length equals 15 residues. CDR1 is LGHNA, CDR2 YSLEER, per germline. The CDR3 DNA follows: TGCGCCAGCAGCCAAGATGGGGGGGGCGACCAGCCCCAGCATTTT. Translated: CASSQDGGGDQPQHF.